The 19 T cell receptor beta chains below all came from one sample that was sequenced in a study of regulatory T cells in long-lasting Graves disease. To make TCR beta libraries, researchers used iRepertoire HTBI primers and Arm-PCR of CDR3 regions. TCRdb analysed the multiplex PCR reads with MiXCR anew, one entry per CDR3 protein. The table lists about 540,000 distinct CDR3 sequences, roughly 14% of them singletons, with under 10% in the top ten. Described time point: newly diagnosed GD, antithyroid drugs for less than 3 months. PBMCs provided the RNA from which the TCR library was made. The data also belong to a second study, concerning T cells in Graves' hyperthyroidism and ophthalmopathy.

Sequenced material: peripheral blood mononuclear cells (PBMCs), taken at new diagnosis, from a patient treated with antithyroid drugs. The receptors come from a man younger than 40 with Graves disease.

This clonotype was detected many times. This sequence joins TRBV28 and TRBJ2-4; 8 bases fit TRBD2. V dropped 6 bases and J dropped 0; count of bases not matched to a gene: 4. The CDR3 runs to 15 residues. Germline CDR1 MDHEN, CDR2 SYDVKM. Here the CDR3 DNA reads TGTGCCAGCAGCCCGGGGGGGCCAGCCAAAAACATTCAGTACTTC. It is translated as CASSPGGPAKNIQYF.

In its sample, this clonotype was seen many times. The chain links TRBV20-1 to TRBJ2-7; 11 nucleotides agree with TRBD2. This CDR3 has 14 amino acids. Germline V gene data show CDR1 as DFQATT and CDR2 as SNEGSKA (reference sequence). The trim removed 3 bases at V and 4 bases at J, leaving 5 bases unmatched. The CDR3 region has the DNA TGCAGTGCTAGCCCGGGACTAGCGGATTACGAGCAGTACTTC. As protein: CSASPGLADYEQYF.

This clonotype has a count of ten or more. The chain employs TRBV20-1 and TRBJ2-5; TRBD1 matches 9 bases. The CDR3 extends over 15 amino acids. Losses at the gene ends were 6 bases for V and 5 bases for J; bases not matched to a gene: 13. The V gene's germline CDR1 is DFQATT and CDR2 SNEGSKA (reference sequence). The CDR3 nucleotides are TGCAGTGCACGAGAGGCACAGGGGGCGCCGGAGACCCAGTACTTC. The encoded protein is CSAREAQGAPETQYF.

This clonotype has ten or more counts. The genes are TRBV7-8 and TRBJ2-1, with 13 bases fitting TRBD2. The germline V gene encodes CDR1 SGHVS and CDR2 FQNEAQ. The CDR3 loop spans 18 amino acids. The V segment lost 2 bases and the J segment 12 bases; nucleotides outside the gene matches: 16. CDR3 sequence: CASSLSFPGTSGKGRQFF. CDR3 nucleotides: TGTGCCAGCAGCTTATCCTTCCCCGGGACTAGCGGGAAGGGTAGGCAGTTCTTC.

This clonotype was seen more than once but under ten times. The V call is TRBV5-5, the J call TRBJ1-6, with a weak D call TRBD1 (5 bases). Germline CDR1 reads SGHKS; CDR2 reads YYEKEE (reference sequence). The CDR3 totals 13 residues. V was clipped by 2 bases and J by 10 bases, with 10 bases between them. The CDR3 sequence is CASSFRDQSPLHF. CDR3 bases: TGTGCCAGCAGCTTCAGGGATCAATCACCCCTCCACTTT.

This clonotype was observed many times. The chain carries TRBV28 and TRBJ2-1, with TRBD2 as a possible D gene (6 bases). The germline gives CDR1 MDHEN, CDR2 SYDVKM. The CDR3 contains 13 residues. The ends were cut back, 5 bases at V and 8 bases at J, with 13 bases in the middle. CDR3 region: CASSLFGGYEQFF. In DNA, the CDR3 is TGTGCCAGCAGTCTCTTCGGAGGGTATGAGCAGTTCTTC.

This clonotype was seen repeatedly, ten times or more. The chain uses TRBV20-1 and TRBJ2-7, with D unresolved. CDR1 and CDR2 from the germline V gene are DFQATT and SNEGSKA (reference sequence). The CDR3 extends over 12 amino acids. V was shortened by 0 bases and J by 5 bases, with 8 bases between the two germline ends. Written as DNA, the CDR3 is TGCAGTGCTAGAGATCTGGGCCACGAGCAGTACTTC. Its translation is CSARDLGHEQYF.

This sequence joins TRBV20-1 and TRBJ2-3; D may be TRBD2 (6 bases). The V gene lost 3 bases and the J gene lost 3 bases, with 16 bases spanning the gap. This CDR3 comprises 15 residues. Looked up from germline, CDR1 is DFQATT and CDR2 is SNEGSKA (reference sequence). The CDR3 nucleotides read TGCAGTGCTAGGGGTTTGGAGGGGAGGACAGATACGCAGTATTTT. This sequence encodes CSARGLEGRTDTQYF.

This clonotype was found a few times. The chain combines TRBV9 with TRBJ2-1; 11 nucleotides line up with TRBD2. V lost 4 bases to trimming and J lost 11 bases; unmatched junction nucleotides: 11. Germline assignment: CDR1 SGDLS and CDR2 YYNGEE. This CDR3 region has 15 residues. The CDR3 DNA reads as TGTGCCAGCAGCTTTACTAGCGGGGGATACGATAAGCAGTTCTTC. It encodes CASSFTSGGYDKQFF.

This clonotype occurred many times. The chain uses TRBV29-1 and TRBJ2-6; no clear D. The CDR3 loop spans 14 amino acids. Germline-derived CDR1 and CDR2 are SQVTM and ANQGSEA. The V gene lost 3 bases and the J gene lost 0 bases, with 6 bases spanning the gap. The CDR3, as DNA: TGCAGCGTTGAGAAGAACTCTGGGGCCAACGTCCTGACTTTC. This translates into CSVEKNSGANVLTF.

Only a few counts were recorded for this clonotype. The chain carries TRBV9 and TRBJ2-5; 11 bases agree with TRBD2. The CDR3 runs 16 residues. Germline values: CDR1 SGDLS, CDR2 YYNGEE. The V segment lost 4 bases and the J segment 3 bases; nucleotides outside the gene matches: 8. The DNA for the CDR3 is TGTGCCAGCAGCCTTCCTAGCGGGAGGCCGGAAGAGACCCAGTACTTC. Its translation: CASSLPSGRPEETQYF.

The chain combines TRBV13 with TRBJ2-7, with D possibly being TRBD2 (5 bases). Germline-derived CDR1 and CDR2 are PRHDT and FYEKMQ (reference sequence). The CDR3 extends over 17 amino acids. Trimming pared 2 bases from V and 0 bases from J, leaving 17 bases between. CDR3 loop: CASSLSDGPRDSYEQYF. The DNA for the CDR3 is TGTGCCAGCAGCTTAAGCGACGGGCCCCGGGACTCCTACGAGCAGTACTTC. Looking up the rest from reference TRBV13 and TRBJ2-7 gives the full variable domain: AAGVIQSPRHLIKEKRETATLKCYPIPRHDTVYWYQQGPGQDPQFLISFYEKMQSDKGSIPDRFSAQQFSDYHSELNMSSLELGDSALYFCASSLSDGPRDSYEQYFGPGTRLTVT.

This clonotype was seen repeatedly, ten times or more. The rearrangement joins TRBV12-3 or TRBV12-4 to TRBJ2-5, with TRBD1 as a possible D gene (5 bases). V was clipped by 2 bases and J by 5 bases, with 15 bases between them. The length of the CDR3 is 15 residues. CDR3 in DNA: TGTGCCAGCAGTTTAATGGGGCCTCAACGGGAGACCCAGTACTTC. Translating gives CASSLMGPQRETQYF.

This clonotype was recorded once. This rearrangement joins TRBV18 to TRBJ2-1, with 8 nucleotides matching TRBD2. The germline CDR1 and CDR2 sequences are KGHSH and LQKENI. This CDR3 contains 17 residues. After removal of 3 bases from V and 4 bases from J, the junction contained 11 bases not matched to a gene. CDR3 in amino acids: CASSPCFSGTEYNEQFF. CDR3 bases: TGTGCCAGCTCACCTTGTTTTAGCGGGACCGAGTACAATGAGCAGTTCTTC.

The V call is TRBV19, the J call TRBJ1-5; 9 bases align to TRBD1. CDR3 length: 15 amino acids. Germline CDR1 LNHDA, CDR2 SQIVND (reference sequence). V gave up 5 bases and J gave up 3 bases; unmatched junction bases: 5. DNA of the CDR3: TGTGCCAGTAGTTCTCGGACAGGGGACAATCAGCCCCAGCATTTT. Its protein is CASSSRTGDNQPQHF.

This chain uses TRBV10-3 with TRBJ2-7; D is tentatively TRBD1 or TRBD2 (6 bases each). From germline, CDR1 is ENHRY and CDR2 SYGVKD. The CDR3 is 15 residues long. Trimming pared 4 bases from V and 0 bases from J, leaving 13 bases between. CDR3 region: CAISGPGASSYEQYF. In DNA form, the CDR3 reads TGTGCCATCAGTGGCCCGGGGGCTAGCTCCTACGAGCAGTACTTC.

Concerning this clonotype: A much larger clone differs by one base, so this may be a read error. This chain joins TRBV29-1 and TRBJ2-1; D unclear. Looked up from germline, CDR1 is SQVTM and CDR2 is ANQGSEA. V was clipped by 2 bases and J by 5 bases, with 1 base between them. The length of the CDR3 is 10 residues. CDR3 in DNA: TGCAGCGTTGAACACAATGAGCAGTTCTTC. Protein product: CSVEHNEQFF.

This clonotype was counted many times. The V gene is TRBV2, the J gene TRBJ2-5; D is perhaps TRBD2 (5 bases). V was pared by 6 bases and J by 5 bases, with 13 bases between. This CDR3 region has 13 residues. Germline V lookup: CDR1 SNHLY, CDR2 FYNNEI. CDR3 loop: CASSGKSVETQYF. In DNA form, the CDR3 reads TGTGCCAGCAGCGGGAAGAGCGTGGAGACCCAGTACTTC.

This clonotype was detected many times. The V and J genes are TRBV10-3 and TRBJ2-1; D gene ambiguous. Trimming took 0 bases from V and 3 from J, leaving 15 bases between them. Germline CDR1 is ENHRY and CDR2 is SYGVKD. The CDR3 is made up of 17 amino acids. CDR3: CAISESGISPVYNEQFF. CDR3 DNA: TGTGCCATCAGTGAGTCAGGGATCAGCCCAGTCTACAATGAGCAGTTCTTC.